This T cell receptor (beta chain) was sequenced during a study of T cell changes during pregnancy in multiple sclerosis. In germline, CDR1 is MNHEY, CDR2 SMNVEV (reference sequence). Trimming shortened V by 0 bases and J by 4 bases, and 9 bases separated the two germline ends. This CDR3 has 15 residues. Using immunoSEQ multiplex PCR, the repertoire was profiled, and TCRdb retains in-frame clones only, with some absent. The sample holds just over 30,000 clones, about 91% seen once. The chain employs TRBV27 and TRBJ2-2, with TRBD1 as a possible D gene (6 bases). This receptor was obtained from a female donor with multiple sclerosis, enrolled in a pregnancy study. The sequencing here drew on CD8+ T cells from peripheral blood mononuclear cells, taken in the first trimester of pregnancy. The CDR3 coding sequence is TGTGCCAGCAGTTTATCATGGGGGCTCACCGGGGAGCTGTTTTTT. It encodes CASSLSWGLTGELFF.